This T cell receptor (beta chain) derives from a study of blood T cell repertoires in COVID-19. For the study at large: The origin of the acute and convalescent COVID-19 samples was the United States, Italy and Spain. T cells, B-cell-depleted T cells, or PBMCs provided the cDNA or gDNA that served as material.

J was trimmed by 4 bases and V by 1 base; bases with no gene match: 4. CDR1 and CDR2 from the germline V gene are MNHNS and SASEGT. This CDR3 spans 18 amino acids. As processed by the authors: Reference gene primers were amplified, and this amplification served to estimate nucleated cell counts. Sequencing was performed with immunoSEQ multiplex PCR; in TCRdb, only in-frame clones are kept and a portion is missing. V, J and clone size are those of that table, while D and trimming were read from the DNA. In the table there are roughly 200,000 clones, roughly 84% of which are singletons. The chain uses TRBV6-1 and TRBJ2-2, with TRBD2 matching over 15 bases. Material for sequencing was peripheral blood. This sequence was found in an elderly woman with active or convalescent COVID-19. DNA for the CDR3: TGTGCCAGCAGTGAAGGGACTAGCGGGGGGGCCGGCACCGGGGAGCTGTTTTTT. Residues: CASSEGTSGGAGTGELFF.